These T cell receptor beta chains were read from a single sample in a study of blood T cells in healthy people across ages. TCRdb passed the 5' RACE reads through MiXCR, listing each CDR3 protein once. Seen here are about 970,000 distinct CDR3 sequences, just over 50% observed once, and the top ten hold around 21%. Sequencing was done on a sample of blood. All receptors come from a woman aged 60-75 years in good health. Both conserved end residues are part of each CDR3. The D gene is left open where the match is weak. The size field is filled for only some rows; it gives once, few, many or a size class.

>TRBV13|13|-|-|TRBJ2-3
CASSPLYTDTQYF
TGTGCCAGCAGCCCCCTCTACACAGATACGCAGTATTTT
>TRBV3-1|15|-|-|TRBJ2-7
CASSLGTLPYREQYF
TGTGCCAGCAGCCTTGGGACATTACCCTATCGCGAGCAGTACTTC
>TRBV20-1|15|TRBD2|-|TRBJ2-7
CSAVKAGGVYNEQYF
TGCAGTGCCGTCAAGGCGGGGGGGGTCTACAATGAGCAGTACTTC
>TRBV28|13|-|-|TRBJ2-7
CASSPKDYYEQYF
TGTGCCAGCAGTCCAAAGGACTATTACGAGCAGTACTTC
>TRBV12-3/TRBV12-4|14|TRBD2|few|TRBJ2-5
CASTPGTTQETQYF
TGTGCCAGCACCCCCGGGACTACACAAGAGACCCAGTACTTC
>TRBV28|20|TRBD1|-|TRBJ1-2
CASSSLPGSGTGWHHYGYTF
TGTGCCAGCAGTTCACTCCCCGGTTCGGGGACAGGGTGGCATCACTATGGCTACACCTTC
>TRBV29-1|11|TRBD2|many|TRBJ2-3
CSAEGGSTQYF
TGCAGCGCAGAGGGCGGGAGTACGCAGTATTTT
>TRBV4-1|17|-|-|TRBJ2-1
CASSHYVSSNMENEQFF
TGCGCCAGCAGCCATTACGTCAGTTCGAACATGGAAAATGAGCAGTTCTTC
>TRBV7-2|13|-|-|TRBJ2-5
CASSWGGEETQYF
TGTGCCAGCAGCTGGGGTGGGGAAGAGACCCAGTACTTC
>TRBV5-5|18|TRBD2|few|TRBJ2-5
CASSLPGLAGGYQETQYF
TGTGCCAGCAGCTTACCGGGACTAGCGGGAGGGTACCAAGAGACCCAGTACTTC
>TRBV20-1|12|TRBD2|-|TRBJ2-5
CSAGTSGSWEYF
TGCAGTGCGGGGACTAGCGGGAGCTGGGAGTACTTC
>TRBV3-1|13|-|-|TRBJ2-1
CASGPASYNEQFF
TGTGCCAGCGGCCCGGCCTCCTACAATGAGCAGTTCTTC
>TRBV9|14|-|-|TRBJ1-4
CASSAPATNEKLFF
TGTGCCAGCAGCGCGCCTGCAACTAATGAAAAACTGTTTTTT
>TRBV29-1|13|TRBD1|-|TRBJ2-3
CSGQGAYTDTQYF
TGCAGCGGACAGGGGGCTTACACAGATACGCAGTATTTT
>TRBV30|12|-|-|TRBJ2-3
CAWSGIGDTQYF
TGTGCCTGGAGTGGAATAGGAGATACGCAGTATTTT
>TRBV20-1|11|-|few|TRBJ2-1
CSAESHNEQFF
TGCAGTGCCGAGAGCCACAATGAGCAGTTCTTC
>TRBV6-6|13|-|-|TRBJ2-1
CASRLSENNEQFF
TGTGCCAGCAGACTTAGCGAAAACAATGAGCAGTTCTTC
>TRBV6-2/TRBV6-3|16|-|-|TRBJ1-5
CASSLLMVSGNQPQHF
TGTGCCAGCAGCCTACTCATGGTGTCGGGCAATCAGCCCCAGCATTTT
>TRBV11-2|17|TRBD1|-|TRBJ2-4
CASSLQSGQGAKNIQYF
TGTGCCAGCAGCTTACAATCCGGACAGGGTGCCAAAAACATTCAGTACTTC
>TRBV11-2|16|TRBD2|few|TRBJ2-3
CASSIGLAPRTDTQYF
TGTGCCAGCAGCATCGGACTAGCGCCCCGCACAGATACGCAGTATTTT
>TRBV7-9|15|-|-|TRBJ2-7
CASSPLYSGSYEQYF
TGTGCCAGCAGCCCTCTTTACAGTGGCTCCTACGAGCAGTACTTC
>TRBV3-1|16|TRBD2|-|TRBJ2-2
CASSPGLAGYTGELFF
TGTGCCAGCAGCCCGGGACTAGCGGGCTACACCGGGGAGCTGTTTTTT
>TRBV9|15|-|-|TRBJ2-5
CASSVAGGVWETQYF
TGTGCCAGCAGCGTAGCGGGCGGCGTATGGGAGACCCAGTACTTC
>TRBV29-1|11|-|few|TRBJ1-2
CSVFAPDGYTF
TGCAGCGTTTTCGCGCCGGATGGCTACACCTTC
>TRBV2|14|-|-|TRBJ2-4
CASKGTLAKNIQYF
TGTGCCAGCAAGGGCACACTAGCCAAAAACATTCAGTACTTC
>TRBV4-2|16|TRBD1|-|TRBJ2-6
CASSQIGGFGANVLTF
TGTGCCAGCAGCCAAATAGGGGGCTTTGGGGCCAACGTCCTGACTTTC
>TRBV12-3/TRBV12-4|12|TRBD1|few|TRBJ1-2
CASSRTGSVNTF
TGTGCCAGCAGCCGGACAGGGAGCGTTAACACCTTC